Following are 26 T cell receptor beta chains from one sample sequenced in a study of blood T cell repertoires in COVID-19. This table comes from immunoSEQ multiplex PCR, and its TCRdb copy is limited to in-frame clones, with some not included. Of 200,000 to 250,000 clones detected, more than 80% appear once; the ten largest clones hold under 4%. Source material: PBMCs or T cells enriched from blood (not recorded which). The receptor set was obtained from a woman aged 40 to 50 with acute COVID-19.

This clone appeared a single time. V gene TRBV6-5 combines with J gene TRBJ1-2, with D maybe TRBD1 (6 bases). The germline CDR1 and CDR2 sequences are MNHEY and SVGAGI. The CDR3 has 12 amino acids. Trimming removed 6 bases at V and 6 bases at J, with 11 bases between. The CDR3, as DNA: TGTGCCAGCAGGGGGACAACCAATGGCTACACCTTC. Translated, it gives CASRGTTNGYTF.

This chain joins TRBV14 and TRBJ2-7; the D gene is possibly TRBD2 (5 bases). The CDR3 is 14 residues long. The V gene lost 3 bases and the J gene lost 3 bases, with 12 bases spanning the gap. Germline V gene data show CDR1 as SGHDN and CDR2 as FVKESK. CDR3 region: CASSQRAGYYEQYF. CDR3 nucleotide sequence: TGTGCCAGCAGCCAGAGGGCCGGATACTACGAGCAGTACTTC.

This sequence joins TRBV5-1 and TRBJ2-6; D may be TRBD2 (6 bases). V lost 3 bases to trimming and J lost 2 bases, with 27 bases between them. The CDR3 sequence is 21 residues long. Per germline, CDR1 SGHRS and CDR2 YFSETQ. The CDR3 coding sequence is TGCGCCAGCAGCTCCACCCAGGGACGGGAGAGAGGATCAGCTGGGGCCAACGTCCTGACTTTC. The encoded protein is CASSSTQGRERGSAGANVLTF.

This chain links TRBV25-1 with TRBJ1-6; no clear D. CDR3 size: 15 residues. Germline assignment: CDR1 MGHDK and CDR2 SYGVNS. V dropped 2 bases and J dropped 4 bases, with 9 bases sitting between them. This chain's CDR3 is CASSETKHYNSPLHF. The CDR3 coding sequence is TGTGCCAGCAGTGAAACGAAACATTATAATTCACCCCTCCACTTT.

The gene calls are TRBV5-1 and TRBJ2-7, with TRBD2 as a possible D gene (5 bases). Germline assignment: CDR1 SGHRS and CDR2 YFSETQ. This CDR3 is built from 15 residues. Trimming took off 4 bases at V and 3 bases at J, with 17 bases between the two ends. CDR3 in amino acids: CASSPGLSRGYEQYF. The CDR3, as DNA: TGCGCCAGCAGCCCCGGACTTTCTCGGGGCTACGAGCAGTACTTC. The entire variable domain, with the rest obtained from reference TRBV5-1 and TRBJ2-7, is as follows: KAGVTQTPRYLIKTRGQQVTLSCSPISGHRSVSWYQQTPGQGLQFLFEYFSETQRNKGNFPGRFSGRQFSNSRSEMNVSTLELGDSALYLCASSPGLSRGYEQYFGPGTRLTVT.

The V call is TRBV27, the J call TRBJ2-7; the D gene is possibly TRBD1 (6 bases). Germline V gene lookup returns CDR1 MNHEY and CDR2 SMNVEV (reference sequence). The V and J ends lost 5 bases and 3 bases respectively, with 14 bases between them. This CDR3 contains 14 residues. The CDR3 sequence is CASSTLDRNYEQYV. As DNA, the CDR3 is TGTGCCAGCAGTACCCTGGACAGAAACTACGAGCAGTACGTC.

The chain carries TRBV4-1 and TRBJ1-2; D unclear. CDR3 length equals 13 residues. From germline, CDR1 is MGHRA and CDR2 YSYEKL. Trimming took 1 base from V and 8 from J, leaving 11 bases between them. CDR3 nucleotides: TGCGCCAGCAGCCAAGTGGCGGTCTGGGGCTACACCTTC. Amino acid sequence: CASSQVAVWGYTF.

The chain joins TRBV19 to TRBJ2-3, with 10 bases matching TRBD2. The V gene end was trimmed by 5 bases and the J gene end by 4 bases; junction bases not matched to a gene: 3. This CDR3 region has 14 residues. CDR1 is LNHDA, CDR2 SQIVND, per germline (reference sequence). The CDR3 coding sequence is TGTGCCAGTAGTGTTAGCGGGGGGTCAGATACGCAGTATTTT. Protein: CASSVSGGSDTQYF. Supplemented by reference TRBV19 and TRBJ2-3, the full variable domain reads DGGITQSPKYLFRKEGQNVTLSCEQNLNHDAMYWYRQDPGQGLRLIYYSQIVNDFQKGDIAEGYSVSREKKESFPLTVTSAQKNPTAFYLCASSVSGGSDTQYFGPGTRLTVL.

CDR3 DNA sequence: TGTGCCAGCAGTTTGTCTACCCAAGAGACCCAGTACTTC. The encoded protein is CASSLSTQETQYF. The genes are TRBV27 and TRBJ2-5; D call uncertain. This CDR3 comprises 13 residues. Per the germline V gene, CDR1 is MNHEY and CDR2 is SMNVEV (reference sequence). The V end was cut by 3 bases, the J end by 1 base, with 6 bases between.

This clone was observed once. This chain connects TRBV4-3 to TRBJ2-5; D might be TRBD2 (6 bases). CDR3 length: 14 residues. Trimming cost V 0 bases and J 10 bases, with 15 bases left between them. CDR1 and CDR2 from the germline V gene are LGHNA and YSLEER. For the CDR3, the DNA is TGCGCCAGCAGCCAAGAACGGGGCGGGAAGATCCAGTACTTC. This codes for CASSQERGGKIQYF.

The chain's CDR3 is CASSWDREYEQYF. The CDR3 nucleotides are TGTGCCAGCAGTTGGGACAGGGAGTACGAGCAGTACTTC. The chain joins TRBV2 to TRBJ2-7; 9 nucleotides match TRBD1. This CDR3 comprises 13 residues. V gave up 5 bases and J gave up 4 bases; unmatched junction bases: 3. Germline-derived CDR1 and CDR2 are SNHLY and FYNNEI.

The rearrangement links TRBV29-1 to TRBJ2-5; D gene unclear. V was shortened by 4 bases and J by 5 bases, with 11 bases between the two germline ends. The CDR3 contains 12 residues. Germline V CDR1 and CDR2: SQVTM, ANQGSEA. The CDR3 DNA follows: TGCAGCGTTGTTGGCCTGAGGGAGACCCAGTACTTC. Protein: CSVVGLRETQYF.

This clone was counted a single time. The V and J genes are TRBV6-5 and TRBJ1-3; a possible D gene is TRBD1 (5 bases). CDR3 length: 15 amino acids. Germline V gene data show CDR1 as MNHEY and CDR2 as SVGAGI. The V end was cut by 6 bases, the J end by 1 base, with 13 bases between. The CDR3 sequence: CASSQTDSSGNTIYF. The DNA for the CDR3 is TGTGCCAGCAGCCAGACCGACAGTTCTGGAAACACCATATATTTT.

The V and J genes are TRBV9 and TRBJ1-1; no reliable D call. CDR3 length: 15 amino acids. The germline gives CDR1 SGDLS, CDR2 YYNGEE. V shed 5 bases and J shed 1 base, with 15 bases lying between them. The CDR3 spells CASRLTAASNTEAFF. CDR3 nucleotide sequence: TGTGCCAGCAGGCTCACGGCGGCCTCGAACACTGAAGCTTTCTTT.

The V and J genes are TRBV7-9 and TRBJ1-4; the match to TRBD1 covers 9 bases. Per germline, CDR1 SEHNR and CDR2 FQNEAQ (reference sequence). The CDR3 runs 16 residues. The V segment lost 3 bases and the J segment 6 bases; nucleotides outside the gene matches: 8. The chain's CDR3 is CASSFEPGQGDEKLFF. CDR3 nucleotides: TGTGCCAGCAGCTTCGAGCCGGGACAGGGAGATGAAAAACTGTTTTTT.

The chain employs TRBV9 and TRBJ1-1; D is uncertain. Trimming removed 0 bases at V and 2 bases at J, with 8 bases between. Germline assignment: CDR1 SGDLS and CDR2 YYNGEE. The CDR3 is 14 amino acids. The CDR3 DNA is TGTGCCAGCAGCGTAGGAGGGTCCAACACTGAAGCTTTCTTT. It encodes CASSVGGSNTEAFF.

Turning to this clone: A junction boundary mismatches the germline segment, possibly from a read error. The chain links TRBV5-1 to TRBJ2-3; weak D call: TRBD2 (6 bases). Germline CDR1 SGHRS, CDR2 YFSETQ. The length of the CDR3 is 12 residues. CDR3 DNA sequence: TGCGCCAGCAGCTTGGGTAGCGGCCCGACGGTTTTT. This sequence encodes CASSLGSGPTVF. Combining the CDR3 with reference TRBV5-1 and TRBJ2-3 gives the whole variable domain KAGVTQTPRYLIKTRGQQVTLSCSPISGHRSVSWYQQTPGQGLQFLFEYFSETQRNKGNFPGRFSGRQFSNSRSEMNVSTLELGDSALYLCASSLGSGPTVFGPGTRLTVL.

The genes are TRBV4-3 and TRBJ2-2, with a possible D match to TRBD1 (6 bases). The CDR3 length is 16 residues. Germline CDR1 reads LGHNA; CDR2 reads YSLEER. Deletions cut 1 base from V and 3 bases from J, with 12 bases between. This CDR3 reads CASSQVLQGHTGELFF. The CDR3 nucleotides read TGCGCCAGCAGCCAAGTACTACAGGGCCACACCGGGGAGCTGTTTTTT.

The rearrangement uses TRBV7-2 and TRBJ1-1; perhaps TRBD1 as D (5 bases). Trimming stripped 5 bases from V and 4 bases from J, with 14 bases between. This CDR3 has 14 residues. Germline-derived CDR1 and CDR2 are SGHTA and FQGNSA. The CDR3, as DNA: TGTGCCAGCAGCACCCGGACACGTGGCACTGAAGCTTTCTTT. It yields the protein CASSTRTRGTEAFF.

V is TRBV27 and J is TRBJ1-3; D is perhaps TRBD1 (5 bases). V was clipped by 0 bases and J by 4 bases, with 10 bases between them. CDR1 and CDR2 from the germline V gene are MNHEY and SMNVEV (reference sequence). The CDR3 is 15 amino acids. CDR3 bases: TGTGCCAGCAGTTTATCGGGGGGGGTAGGAAACACCATATATTTT. Residues: CASSLSGGVGNTIYF.

The gene calls are TRBV7-9 and TRBJ2-5; 8 bases map to TRBD2. Germline CDR1 is SEHNR and CDR2 is FQNEAQ (reference sequence). The CDR3 is 14 residues long. Trimming removed 4 bases from V and 2 bases from J; junction bases left unmatched: 3. In DNA, the CDR3 is TGTGCCAGCAGCTCAAGACTAGCGCAAGAGACCCAGTACTTC. Residues: CASSSRLAQETQYF.

This clone was seen once. This sequence joins TRBV11-2 and TRBJ1-4, with unresolved D. CDR1 and CDR2 from the germline V gene are SGHAT and FQNNGV. The CDR3 length is 12 residues. V was shortened by 4 bases and J by 8 bases, with 8 bases between the two germline ends. Written as DNA, the CDR3 is TGTGCCAGCAGCTATGGAGGGGAAAAACTGTTTTTT. Translated: CASSYGGEKLFF. Supplemented by reference TRBV11-2 and TRBJ1-4, the full variable domain reads EAGVAQSPRYKIIEKRQSVAFWCNPISGHATLYWYQQILGQGPKLLIQFQNNGVVDDSQLPKDRFSAERLKGVDSTLKIQPAKLEDSAVYLCASSYGGEKLFFGSGTQLSVL.

The chain employs TRBV10-3 and TRBJ1-3; 7 bases align to TRBD1. The germline V gene has CDR1 ENHRY and CDR2 SYGVKD. This CDR3 is 15 amino acids long. V lost 4 bases and J lost 0; bases outside the gene matches: 3. The CDR3 here is CAISAGDSSGNTIYF. In DNA, the CDR3 is TGTGCCATCAGTGCGGGGGACAGCTCTGGAAACACCATATATTTT.

The chain uses TRBV18 and TRBJ2-1; the D gene is possibly TRBD1 (5 bases). The V end lost 2 bases, the J end lost 7 bases, and 12 bases lay between the germline ends. Germline V gene data show CDR1 as KGHSH and CDR2 as LQKENI. This CDR3 has 14 residues. The CDR3 DNA reads as TGTGCCAGCTCACCAGGGGCGCCTAAGAATGAGCAGTTCTTC. As protein: CASSPGAPKNEQFF.

J is TRBJ2-5 and V is TRBV3-1 (or the pseudogene TRBV3-2); TRBD1 is a possible D gene (7 bases). CDR3 length: 14 amino acids. Germline V gene lookup returns CDR1 LGHDT and CDR2 YNNKEL (reference sequence). V dropped 3 bases and J dropped 4 bases, with 12 bases sitting between them. CDR3: CASSQEGARETQYF. The CDR3 nucleotides read TGTGCCAGCAGCCAGGAGGGGGCCCGAGAGACCCAGTACTTC.

This clone occurred a few times. The rearrangement uses TRBV19 and TRBJ1-3, with 8 bases aligning to TRBD1. The CDR3 runs 14 residues. Trimming removed 5 bases from V and 6 bases from J; junction bases left unmatched: 6. Germline V lookup: CDR1 LNHDA, CDR2 SQIVND (reference sequence). This CDR3 is CASSPQGEENTIYF. CDR3 in DNA: TGTGCCAGTAGTCCACAGGGGGAGGAAAACACCATATATTTT.